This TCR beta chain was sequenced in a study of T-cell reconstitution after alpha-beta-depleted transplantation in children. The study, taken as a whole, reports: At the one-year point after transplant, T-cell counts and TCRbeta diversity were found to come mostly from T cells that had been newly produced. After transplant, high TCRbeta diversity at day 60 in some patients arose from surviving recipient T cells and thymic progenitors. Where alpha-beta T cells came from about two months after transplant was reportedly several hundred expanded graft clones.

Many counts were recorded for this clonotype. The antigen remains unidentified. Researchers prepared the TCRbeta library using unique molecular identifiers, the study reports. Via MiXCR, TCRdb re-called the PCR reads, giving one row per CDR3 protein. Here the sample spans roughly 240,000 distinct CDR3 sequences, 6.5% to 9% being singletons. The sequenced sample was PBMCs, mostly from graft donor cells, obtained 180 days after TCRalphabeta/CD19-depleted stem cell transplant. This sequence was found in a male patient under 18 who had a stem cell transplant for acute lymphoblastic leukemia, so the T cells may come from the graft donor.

In DNA, the CDR3 is TGTGCCAGCAGTTCCAAGCGGGGTACGGATGGCTACACCTTC. Amino acid sequence: CASSSKRGTDGYTF. The chain employs TRBV12-3 or TRBV12-4 and TRBJ1-2; D uncertain. V shed 4 bases and J shed 6 bases, with 15 bases lying between them. The CDR3 has 14 amino acids.